The rows below give T cell receptor beta chains drawn from one sample of a study of control samples from healthy donors and cancer patients. Clones were sequenced by immunoSEQ multiplex PCR, and TCRdb holds only the in-frame ones, with some missing. The sample has approximately 44,000 clones; roughly three quarters are singletons. Sequencing used formalin-fixed, paraffin-embedded tissue. These receptors were obtained from a male donor with melanoma. CDR3s include the opening cysteine and the closing phenylalanine or tryptophan. A D gene is named only where the DNA matches it firmly. Size is stated for part of the rows, as once, few or many counts, or as a class when the clone is expanded.

TRBJ1-1 NA TRBV3-1/TRBV3-2 15 NA CASSQDWGGSTEAFF TGTGCCAGCAGCCAAGATTGGGGGGGGAGTACTGAAGCTTTCTTT
TRBJ2-5 NA TRBV7-9 14 TRBD2 CASSKGTTQETQYF TGTGCCAGCAGCAAAGGGACTACCCAAGAGACCCAGTACTTC
TRBJ1-1 NA TRBV6-5 12 NA CASSYSGLSAFF TGTGCCAGCAGTTACTCGGGACTCTCTGCTTTCTTT
TRBJ2-2 NA TRBV5-1 14 NA CASSLGGNTGELFF TGCGCCAGCAGCTTGGGGGGGAACACCGGGGAGCTGTTTTTT
TRBJ2-5 NA TRBV4-2 14 TRBD2 CASSQERGPGTQYF TGTGCCAGCAGCCAGGAGCGGGGACCTGGGACCCAGTACTTC
TRBJ1-1 NA TRBV5-4 14 NA CASSLAGGRTEAFF TGTGCCAGCAGCTTGGCCGGGGGTCGGACTGAAGCTTTCTTT
TRBJ1-5 NA TRBV19 13 NA CASSGFLNQPQHF TGTGCCAGTAGTGGGTTTCTCAATCAGCCCCAGCATTTT
TRBJ1-5 NA TRBV10-3 14 TRBD1 CAISRDRGDQPQHF TGTGCCATCAGCCGGGACAGGGGGGATCAGCCCCAGCATTTT
TRBJ2-5 NA TRBV10-3 13 NA CAIRREPQETQYF TGTGCCATCAGAAGGGAGCCCCAAGAGACCCAGTACTTC
TRBJ2-2 NA TRBV19 12 NA CATRAAAGELFF TGTGCCACCAGGGCCGCGGCCGGGGAGCTGTTTTTT
TRBJ2-3 NA TRBV5-1 17 NA CASSLGQRTLEADTQYF TGCGCCAGCAGCTTGGGGCAGAGAACCCTTGAGGCAGATACGCAGTATTTT
TRBJ2-2 NA TRBV4-1 15 NA CASSQDVAYTGELFF TGCGCCAGCAGCCAAGACGTAGCGTACACCGGGGAGCTGTTTTTT
TRBJ2-3 NA TRBV6-5 16 NA CASSYFGGKGTDTQYF TGTGCCAGCAGTTATTTTGGGGGGAAGGGCACAGATACGCAGTATTTT
TRBJ2-5 NA TRBV5-5 13 NA CASSPTELETQYF TGTGCCAGCAGCCCGACTGAGTTGGAGACCCAGTACTTC
TRBJ2-1 few TRBV12-3/TRBV12-4 12 TRBD2 CASSPRGDEQFF TGTGCCAGCAGCCCCCGGGGGGATGAGCAGTTCTTC
TRBJ2-2 NA TRBV19 16 TRBD1 CASSVVVGQGAKELFF TGTGCCAGTAGTGTGGTCGTGGGGCAGGGGGCAAAGGAGCTGTTTTTT